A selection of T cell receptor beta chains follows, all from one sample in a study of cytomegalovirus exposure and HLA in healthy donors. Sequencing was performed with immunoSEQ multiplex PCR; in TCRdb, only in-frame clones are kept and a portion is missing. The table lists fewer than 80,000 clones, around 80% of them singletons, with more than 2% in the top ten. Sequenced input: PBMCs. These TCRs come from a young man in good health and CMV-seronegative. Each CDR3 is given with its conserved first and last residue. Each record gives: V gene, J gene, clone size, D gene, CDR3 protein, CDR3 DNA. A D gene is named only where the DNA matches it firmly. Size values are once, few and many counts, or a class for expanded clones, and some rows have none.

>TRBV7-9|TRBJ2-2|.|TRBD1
CASSFTLGTANTGELFF
TGTGCCAGCAGCTTTACGCTCGGGACAGCGAACACCGGGGAGCTGTTTTTT
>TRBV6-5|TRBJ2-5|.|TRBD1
CASRTTQGAREQYF
TGTGCCAGCCGGACTACCCAGGGGGCTCGGGAGCAGTACTTC
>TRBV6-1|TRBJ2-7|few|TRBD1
CASSGRGTGSYEQYF
TGTGCCAGCAGTGGGAGGGGGACAGGTTCCTACGAGCAGTACTTC
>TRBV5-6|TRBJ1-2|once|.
CASSFLGGASYGYTF
TGTGCCAGCAGCTTCCTGGGGGGGGCTAGCTATGGCTACACCTTC
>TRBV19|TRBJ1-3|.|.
CASSPDSNSGNTIYF
TGTGCCAGTAGTCCGGACAGCAACTCTGGAAACACCATATATTTT
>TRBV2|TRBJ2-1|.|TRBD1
CASSRDRDSYNEQFF
TGTGCCAGCAGCCGGGACAGAGACTCCTACAATGAGCAGTTCTTC
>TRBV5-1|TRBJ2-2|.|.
CATGYEGVNTGELFF
TGCGCCACTGGGTATGAGGGAGTGAACACCGGGGAGCTGTTTTTT
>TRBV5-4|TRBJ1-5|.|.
CASSLGGGFNQPQHF
TGTGCCAGCAGCTTGGGGGGAGGTTTCAATCAGCCCCAGCATTTT
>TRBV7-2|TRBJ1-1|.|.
CASGTPAMNTEAFF
TGTGCCAGCGGGACACCGGCAATGAACACTGAAGCTTTCTTT
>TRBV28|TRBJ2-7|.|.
CASSLTAAYEQYF
TGTGCCAGCAGTTTAACAGCAGCCTACGAGCAGTACTTC